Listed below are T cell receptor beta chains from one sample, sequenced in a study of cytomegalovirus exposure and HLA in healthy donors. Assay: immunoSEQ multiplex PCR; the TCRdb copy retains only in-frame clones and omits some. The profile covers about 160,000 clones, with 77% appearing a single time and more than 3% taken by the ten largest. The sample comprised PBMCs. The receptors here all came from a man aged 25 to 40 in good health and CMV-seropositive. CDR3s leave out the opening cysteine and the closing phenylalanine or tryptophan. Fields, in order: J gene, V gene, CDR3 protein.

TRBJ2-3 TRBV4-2 ASSPRLADTDTQY
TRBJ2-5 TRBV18 ASSPREDERETQY
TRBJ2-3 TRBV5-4 ASSLTSYPDTQY
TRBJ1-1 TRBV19 ASSPQGAEAF
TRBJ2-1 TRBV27 ASSFWTGSSHNEQF
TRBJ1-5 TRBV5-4 ASSPGQGNQPQH
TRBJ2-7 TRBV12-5 ASGFQGSYEQY
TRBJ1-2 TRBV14 ASSQETGIGYT
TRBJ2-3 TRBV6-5 ASSYRGGATDTQY
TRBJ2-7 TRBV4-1 ASSQVSGEGYEQY
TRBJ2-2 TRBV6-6 ASREVNTGELF
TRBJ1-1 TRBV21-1 ASSNRRNYTEAF
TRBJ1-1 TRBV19 ASSFLGGTEAF
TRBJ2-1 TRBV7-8 ASSLFESGVYNEQF
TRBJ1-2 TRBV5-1 ASSLPGNYGYT
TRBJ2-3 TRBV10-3 AISESPGQVTDTQY
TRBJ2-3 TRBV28 ASSLPDGHSSTDTQY
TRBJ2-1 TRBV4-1 ASSQAGQEDEQF
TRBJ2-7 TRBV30 AWSAGGKSYEQY
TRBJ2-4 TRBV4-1 ASSQVPGGDIQY
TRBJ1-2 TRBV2 ASSNRRTGANSANYGYT
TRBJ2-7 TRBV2 ASEGDNYEQY
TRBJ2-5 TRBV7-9 ASSLGYSEETQY
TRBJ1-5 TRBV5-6 ASSFQDRPNQPQH
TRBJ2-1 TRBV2 ASSDGGSNEQF
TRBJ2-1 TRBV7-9 ASSPRSSGAYNEQF
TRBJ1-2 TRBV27 ASSLNRDPMDGYT
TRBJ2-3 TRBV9 ASSSHGTDITDTQY
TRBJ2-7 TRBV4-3 ASSQDPDSQGYEQY
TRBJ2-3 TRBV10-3 AISGRMTSGEGDTQY
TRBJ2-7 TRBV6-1 ASSERGKSYEQY
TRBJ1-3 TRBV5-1 ASSLDLSSGNTIY
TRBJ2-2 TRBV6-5 ASRTNRGTGELF
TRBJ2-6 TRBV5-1 ASSLGGQASGANVLT
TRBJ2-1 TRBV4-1 ASSQDGLAGTYNEQF
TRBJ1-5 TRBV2 ASSESLDRGSWPQH
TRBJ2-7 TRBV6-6 ASSRQGSSYEQY
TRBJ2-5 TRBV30 AWSGQGYETQY
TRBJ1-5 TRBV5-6 ASSFRPYEYSNQPQH
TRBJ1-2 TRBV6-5 ASSYRGLSYGYT
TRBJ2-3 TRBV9 ASSVAGSTDTQY
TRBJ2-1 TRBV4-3 ASSQDLEDVNEQF
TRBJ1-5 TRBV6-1 ASSANRDSFNQPQH
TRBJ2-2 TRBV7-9 ASSARPGLAGTGELF
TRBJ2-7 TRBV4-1 ASSQLARGSPYEQY
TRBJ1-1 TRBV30 AWSVGRTGGTTEAF
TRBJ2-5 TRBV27 ASSLFIGQETQY
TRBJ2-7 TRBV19 ASSLGQGNYEQY
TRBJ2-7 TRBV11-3 ASSPGLAGVYEQY
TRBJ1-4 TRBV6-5 ASSRTGALEKLF
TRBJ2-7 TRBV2 ASSDTGGYEQY
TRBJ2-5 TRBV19 ASTMTGKETQY
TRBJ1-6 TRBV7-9 ASSSSTGSYNSPLH
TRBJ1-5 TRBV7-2 ASSLTHWRQPQH
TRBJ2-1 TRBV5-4 ASSARDRGFNEQF